This T cell receptor beta chain was obtained from a study of beta chain features in type 1 diabetes. V dropped 0 bases and J dropped 3 bases, with 12 bases sitting between them. The CDR3 runs to 16 residues. Looked up from germline, CDR1 is LGHNT and CDR2 is FRNRAP. Overall study findings and caveats: When Type 1 diabetes patients were examined, their TCRB CDR3s proved moderately but significantly shorter in all four CD4+ subsets. Any HLA-type effect on TCRB rearrangement remained unresolved here. Cells with high TCR expression could be over-represented by cDNA sequencing. Equally in patients and controls, PCR might preferentially amplify shorter templates. Relative to healthy donors, patients appeared to have naive, central memory and Treg TCRB repertoires that were more similar.

Expressed TCRB transcripts got sequenced, as all isolated RNA was reverse transcribed. This table comes from immunoSEQ multiplex PCR, and its TCRdb copy is limited to in-frame clones, with some not included. The table has roughly 730,000 clones, under 15% seen once. Note on this clone: What it recognizes is unknown.

The rearrangement uses TRBV12-5 and TRBJ2-4; the D gene is possibly TRBD1 (5 bases). The sample was naive CD4+ T cells from blood. This clonotype was obtained from a man aged 18-30 years with type 1 diabetes. CDR3 nucleotide sequence: TGTGCTAGTGGTTTGGTACTAAGGGGCAGCAAAAACATTCAGTACTTC. Translated, it gives CASGLVLRGSKNIQYF. Filled out from reference TRBV12-5 and TRBJ2-4, the complete variable domain reads DARVTQTPRHKVTEMGQEVTMRCQPILGHNTVFWYRQTMMQGLELLAYFRNRAPLDDSGMPKDRFSAEMPDATLATLKIQPSEPRDSAVYFCASGLVLRGSKNIQYFGAGTRLSVL.